This T cell receptor (beta chain) was identified in a study of technical replicates of blood from a few donors. Per germline, CDR1 SGHNT and CDR2 YYREEE (reference sequence). Losses at the gene ends were 4 bases for V and 2 bases for J; bases not matched to a gene: 9. The CDR3 runs to 15 residues. The repertoire was sequenced with immunoSEQ multiplex PCR; TCRdb's copy has only in-frame clones and lacks some. The data show 15,000 to 20,000 clones, with roughly 89% seen just once and 9% to 15% held by the top ten. The sample comprised PBMCs. This chain connects TRBV5-4 to TRBJ2-7, with 7 bases identical to TRBD2. This receptor was identified in a human donor in good health. The CDR3 coding sequence is TGTGCCAGCAGCCTCCGACTAGCTTCACCCTACGAGCAGTACTTC. Protein product: CASSLRLASPYEQYF.